These 23 T cell receptor beta chains were sequenced from one sample in a study of memory CD8 T cells in hepatitis C reinfection. Data came from immunoSEQ multiplex PCR; TCRdb stores just in-frame clones and leaves some out. The sample has approximately 50,000 clones, under 90% seen once. Specified time point: pre-reinfection, 55 to 20 weeks before reinfection detection. Sorted cells were sequenced directly ex vivo without any in vitro expansion. The material sequenced was naive CD8+ T cells sorted from blood. Every receptor here comes from a man between 18 and 29 years old with hepatitis C virus infection.

This clone was observed once. At one end, the junction sequence differs from germline, possibly due to a read error. The chain combines TRBV4-1 with TRBJ2-2; TRBD2 agrees at 7 bases. The germline V gene encodes CDR1 MGHRA and CDR2 YSYEKL. This CDR3 is 16 amino acids long. In nucleotides, the CDR3 is TGCGCCAGCAGCCAACATACTAGCGAGAACACCGGGAAGCTGTTTTTT. The encoded protein is CASSQHTSENTGKLFF.

This clone was seen more than once but under ten times. The chain carries TRBV5-1 and TRBJ1-1; TRBD1 aligns across 9 bases. The CDR3 extends over 13 amino acids. V lost 5 bases, J lost 11 bases, and 10 bases stayed unmatched. From germline, CDR1 is SGHRS and CDR2 YFSETQ. CDR3 coding DNA: TGCGCCAGCAGGGTGACAGGGGGATACGCCGCTTTCTTT. Translation: CASRVTGGYAAFF. The full variable domain, its missing parts supplied by reference TRBV5-1 and TRBJ1-1, is KAGVTQTPRYLIKTRGQQVTLSCSPISGHRSVSWYQQTPGQGLQFLFEYFSETQRNKGNFPGRFSGRQFSNSRSEMNVSTLELGDSALYLCASRVTGGYAAFFGQGTRLTVV.

The chain links TRBV6-1 to TRBJ2-7; the D gene is possibly TRBD1 (5 bases). V was shortened by 8 bases and J by 6 bases, with 11 bases between the two germline ends. Germline CDR1 reads MNHNS; CDR2 reads SASEGT. There are 11 residues in the CDR3. In nucleotides, the CDR3 is TGTGCCAGCGGGGCCTGGGCCGAGCAGTACTTC. It translates to CASGAWAEQYF.

The V and J genes are TRBV7-9 and TRBJ1-6, with 9 bases identical to TRBD1. With V trimmed by 5 bases and J by 4 bases, 6 bases remained unmatched. CDR3 length: 16 amino acids. CDR1 and CDR2 (germline): SEHNR, FQNEAQ (reference sequence). The CDR3: CASSRGQGIYNSPLHF. CDR3 DNA sequence: TGTGCCAGCAGCCGGGGACAGGGTATTTATAATTCACCCCTCCACTTT.

This clone was seen a handful of times. The chain carries TRBV6-5 and TRBJ2-7; perhaps TRBD2 as D (6 bases). The CDR3 length is 15 residues. CDR1 is MNHEY and CDR2 is SVGAGI in the germline V gene. V was pared by 5 bases and J by 4 bases, with 18 bases between. The CDR3 protein is CASSPLGGRIYEQYF. The CDR3 DNA reads as TGTGCCAGCAGTCCTCTCGGGGGAAGGATTTACGAGCAGTACTTC.

The gene calls are TRBV6-1 and TRBJ2-1, with 8 bases matching TRBD2. This CDR3 has 13 amino acids. V lost 7 bases to trimming and J lost 2 bases; unmatched junction nucleotides: 1. Per the germline V gene, CDR1 is MNHNS and CDR2 is SASEGT. The CDR3 loop reads CASNSGAYNEQFF. In DNA form, the CDR3 reads TGTGCCAGCAATAGCGGGGCCTACAATGAGCAGTTCTTC.

The chain combines TRBV27 with TRBJ1-2; D ambiguous. V shed 7 bases and J shed 8 bases, with 20 bases lying between them. Germline V gene data show CDR1 as MNHEY and CDR2 as SMNVEV (reference sequence). CDR3 length equals 14 residues. The CDR3 DNA sequence: TGTGCCAGCACCTCAAAAAGGGAGGTGGGGGGCTACACCTTC. Residues: CASTSKREVGGYTF.

The chain recombines TRBV5-4 with TRBJ2-5; 7 bases are a match to TRBD2. J was trimmed by 5 bases and V by 4 bases; bases with no gene match: 5. Per the germline V gene, CDR1 is SGHNT and CDR2 is YYREEE (reference sequence). This CDR3 comprises 13 residues. The CDR3 region has the DNA TGTGCCAGCAGCCCGTGGGAGGGGGAGACCCAGTACTTC. This translates into CASSPWEGETQYF.

The chain links TRBV28 to TRBJ1-3; maybe TRBD1 (5 bases). The CDR3 runs 18 residues. Germline assignment: CDR1 MDHEN and CDR2 SYDVKM. V was pared by 4 bases and J by 1 base, with 20 bases between. In DNA form, the CDR3 reads TGTGCCAGCAGTTCTCAATTCCCGCCCTACAGGTCTGGAAACACCATATATTTT. As protein: CASSSQFPPYRSGNTIYF. Drawing the rest from reference TRBV28 and TRBJ1-3, the complete variable domain is DVKVTQSSRYLVKRTGEKVFLECVQDMDHENMFWYRQDPGLGLRLIYFSYDVKMKEKGDIPEGYSVSREKKERFSLILESASTNQTSMYLCASSSQFPPYRSGNTIYFGEGSWLTVV.

The rearrangement uses TRBV11-2 and TRBJ1-1; D not certain. V was shortened by 4 bases and J by 0 bases, with 15 bases between the two germline ends. The CDR3 totals 16 residues. Germline values: CDR1 SGHAT, CDR2 FQNNGV. The CDR3 region has the DNA TGTGCCAGCAGCTCCCCCGGGAACAGTTTGAACACTGAAGCTTTCTTT. Protein sequence: CASSSPGNSLNTEAFF.

Details on this clone: The sample holds other DNA sequences that translate to the same CDR3. The V call is TRBV27, the J call TRBJ1-5, with 7 positions matching TRBD1. After removal of 6 bases from V and 0 bases from J, the junction contained 8 bases not matched to a gene. In germline, CDR1 is MNHEY, CDR2 SMNVEV (reference sequence). The CDR3 extends over 16 amino acids. In DNA form, the CDR3 reads TGTGCCAGCAGGCCGGGACAGTCCCTTAGCAATCAGCCCCAGCATTTT. Translating gives CASRPGQSLSNQPQHF.

The chain recombines TRBV7-8 with TRBJ2-2; 7 nucleotides match TRBD1. V shed 1 base, J shed 7 bases, and the junction held 9 bases outside the gene matches. The V gene's germline CDR1 is SGHVS and CDR2 FQNEAQ. The CDR3 length is 16 residues. CDR3 residues: CASSLGVGGSIGELFF. The CDR3 region has the DNA TGTGCCAGCAGCTTAGGGGTAGGGGGCTCGATCGGGGAGCTGTTTTTT.

This clone was recorded only once. This sequence joins TRBV7-8 and TRBJ2-3; D unresolved. CDR1 SGHVS and CDR2 FQNEAQ come from the germline V gene. The CDR3 runs 15 residues. Trimming took 5 bases from V and 0 from J, leaving 12 bases between them. This CDR3 reads CASSPVEPSTDTQYF. In DNA, the CDR3 is TGTGCCAGCAGCCCCGTAGAACCTAGCACAGATACGCAGTATTTT.

CDR3 nucleotide sequence: TGTGCCAGCACCTCGGGGATGGAGCAGTTCTTC. It codes for CASTSGMEQFF. The chain carries TRBV27 and TRBJ2-1; weak D call: TRBD2 (5 bases). Trimming pared 7 bases from V and 10 bases from J, leaving 11 bases between. The CDR3 sequence is 11 residues long. The germline V gene encodes CDR1 MNHEY and CDR2 SMNVEV (reference sequence).

J is TRBJ2-2 and V is TRBV6-4; 14 bases line up with TRBD2. CDR3 size: 17 residues. Germline CDR1 is MRHNA and CDR2 is SNTAGT. V lost 6 bases and J lost 4; bases outside the gene matches: 7. The CDR3 DNA reads as TGTGCCAGCAGGCCCCGACTAGCGGGAGGGCCCACCGGGGAGCTGTTTTTT. Protein: CASRPRLAGGPTGELFF.

The chain links TRBV25-1 to TRBJ2-3, with TRBD1 as a possible D gene (6 bases). Per the germline V gene, CDR1 is MGHDK and CDR2 is SYGVNS. CDR3 length: 16 residues. The V end was cut by 2 bases, the J end by 5 bases, with 17 bases between. The CDR3 loop reads CASSEIEGDSGDTQYF. The CDR3 coding sequence is TGTGCCAGCAGTGAAATCGAGGGGGATTCAGGAGATACGCAGTATTTT.

The gene calls are TRBV28 and TRBJ1-1; no clear D. Per the germline V gene, CDR1 is MDHEN and CDR2 is SYDVKM. Deletions cut 5 bases from V and 7 bases from J, with 14 bases between. The CDR3 extends over 13 amino acids. CDR3 in DNA: TGTGCCAGCAGTCCAGGTGGGTCTGTTGAAGCTTTCTTT. Amino acid sequence: CASSPGGSVEAFF.

Of note for this clone: Other DNA variants within this sample encode the same CDR3. The chain combines TRBV5-1 with TRBJ2-1; TRBD2 agrees at 8 bases. Per the germline V gene, CDR1 is SGHRS and CDR2 is YFSETQ. V shed 0 bases, J shed 7 bases, and the junction held 6 bases outside the gene matches. The CDR3 extends over 15 amino acids. This CDR3 is CASSLAGGVENEQFF. CDR3 DNA sequence: TGCGCCAGCAGCTTGGCGGGGGGGGTTGAAAATGAGCAGTTCTTC.

CDR3 coding DNA: TGTGCCAGCAGTTATCGGACAGGGAGGGACACTGAAGCTTTCTTT. Amino acids: CASSYRTGRDTEAFF. This sequence joins TRBV6-5 and TRBJ1-1; the match to TRBD1 covers 8 bases. V was clipped by 3 bases and J by 3 bases; unmatched bases: 6. In germline, CDR1 is MNHEY, CDR2 SVGAGI. CDR3 length equals 15 residues.

This chain links TRBV19 with TRBJ2-7; D is perhaps TRBD1 (6 bases). Trimming left V 5 bases short and J 3 bases short, with 17 bases between. This CDR3 has 15 residues. Germline CDR1 and CDR2: LNHDA and SQIVND (reference sequence). The CDR3 is CASSGSGHPFYEQYF. CDR3 DNA sequence: TGTGCCAGTAGTGGATCGGGACATCCGTTCTACGAGCAGTACTTC.

This sequence joins TRBV4-1 and TRBJ2-1; 10 nucleotides align to TRBD2. The V gene's germline CDR1 is MGHRA and CDR2 YSYEKL. The V gene end was trimmed by 1 base and the J gene end by 6 bases; junction bases not matched to a gene: 9. CDR3 length: 17 amino acids. The CDR3 DNA is TGCGCCAGCAGCCAAGGAGGGCTAGCGGGGGCCGGCAATGAGCAGTTCTTC. It is translated as CASSQGGLAGAGNEQFF.

The rearrangement links TRBV27 to TRBJ2-1, with TRBD2 identical over 10 bases. The CDR3 is 14 amino acids. V was clipped by 6 bases and J by 4 bases; unmatched bases: 3. Germline CDR1 reads MNHEY; CDR2 reads SMNVEV (reference sequence). CDR3 sequence reads: CASRRTSGYNEQFF. The CDR3 DNA follows: TGTGCCAGCAGACGGACTAGCGGTTACAATGAGCAGTTCTTC.

The chain has TRBV5-4 and TRBJ2-1, with 11 nucleotides matching TRBD2. Germline CDR1 reads SGHNT; CDR2 reads YYREEE (reference sequence). CDR3 length: 15 residues. The trim removed 4 bases at V and 4 bases at J, leaving 4 bases unmatched. The chain's CDR3 is CASSRRLAGYNEQFF. The CDR3 nucleotides read TGTGCCAGCAGCCGCAGACTAGCGGGATACAATGAGCAGTTCTTC.